The 17 T cell receptor beta chains reported below all come from one sample, sequenced in a study of molecular identifiers for immune sequencing clone quantification (dated by TCRdb to the late 2010s). Receptors were amplified or captured by PCR. Sequencing was carried out with a NextSeq 500. The public reads were reprocessed in TCRdb via fastp at Q25 and MiXCR, keeping in-frame beta chains. Under each unique CDR3 protein, matching rows form one entry showing the most common genes and DNA. The sample table shows hundreds of thousands of distinct CDR3 sequences, and 25% are seen once. In total, the top ten clones hold 0.78% of the sample. The sequencing sample was made of naive CD8+ T cells from blood, with Jurkat cell RNA spiked in. The cell subset or site label on this specimen signifies: FACS-sorted CD8+CD4-CCR7+CD45RA+ naive T cells. The receptors derive from a human donor in good health. Some libraries in this study had Jurkat cell RNA spiked in.

This clonotype was detected many times. The genes are TRBV30 and TRBJ2-7; no reliable D call. The CDR3 loop spans 11 amino acids. Germline values: CDR1 GTSNPN, CDR2 SVGIG (reference sequence). V gave up 2 bases and J gave up 3 bases, with 5 bases separating them. The CDR3 DNA reads as TGTGCCTGGAGTAATCGCTACGAGCAGTACTTC. It is translated as CAWSNRYEQYF.

As concerns this clonotype: Mismatch with germline at one junction end may stem from a read error. The chain recombines TRBV11-2 with TRBJ2-7; weak D call: TRBD2 (6 bases). This CDR3 has 18 amino acids. The V gene's germline CDR1 is SGHAT and CDR2 FQNNGV. In nucleotides, the CDR3 is TGTGCCAGCAGCCCCGCGTTGATAGCGGCGGGAAGGCTCTACGAGCACTACTTC. Translating it yields CASSPALIAAGRLYEHYF.

This clonotype was recorded many times. The chain has TRBV5-5 and TRBJ2-3; TRBD2 matches 9 bases. Germline V CDR1 and CDR2: SGHKS, YYEKEE (reference sequence). V was clipped by 3 bases and J by 4 bases; unmatched bases: 6. The CDR3 has 15 amino acids. DNA for the CDR3: TGTGCCAGCAGCTCGCCGGGACTAGCCCCAGATACGCAGTATTTT. Residues: CASSSPGLAPDTQYF.

The sample holds many counts of this clonotype. This chain joins TRBV5-1 and TRBJ2-7; 7 nucleotides match TRBD1. Trimming took 0 bases from V and 6 from J; bases not matched to a gene: 3. Germline-derived CDR1 and CDR2 are SGHRS and YFSETQ. The CDR3 is made up of 13 amino acids. CDR3 nucleotide sequence: TGCGCCAGCAGCTTGGGAGGGGGCAGCGAGCAGTACTTC. Translation gives CASSLGGGSEQYF.

This clonotype has just a few counts. The gene calls are TRBV6-2 or TRBV6-3 and TRBJ2-7; D is possibly TRBD2 (6 bases). Deletions cut 5 bases from V and 4 bases from J, with 12 bases between. Germline values: CDR1 MNHEY, CDR2 SVGEGT. The CDR3 runs 13 residues. The CDR3 sequence is CASSQPGLYEQYF. The CDR3 region has the DNA TGTGCCAGCAGTCAGCCGGGACTTTACGAGCAGTACTTC.

This clonotype was observed at least ten times. This chain uses TRBV20-1 with TRBJ2-2, with 10 bases that match TRBD1. CDR1 is DFQATT and CDR2 is SNEGSKA in the germline V gene (reference sequence). V gave up 5 bases and J gave up 4 bases; unmatched junction bases: 13. There are 17 residues in the CDR3. CDR3 sequence reads: CSALGDRDRGITGELFF. In DNA form, the CDR3 reads TGCAGTGCTCTAGGTGACCGGGACAGGGGAATCACCGGGGAGCTGTTTTTT.

About this clonotype: A much larger clone differs from this one at a single base, so this may be a read error. The J gene is TRBJ2-3, the V gene TRBV6-2 or TRBV6-3, with TRBD2 matching over 7 bases. The CDR3 runs 14 residues. Per the germline V gene, CDR1 is MNHEY and CDR2 is SVGEGT. J lost 4 bases, V lost 2 bases, and 3 bases had no gene match. The chain's CDR3 is CASSYAGVSDTQYF. The CDR3 nucleotides read TGTGCCAGCAGTTACGCGGGAGTCTCAGATACGCAGTATTTT.

This clonotype came up a few times. The chain couples TRBV30 to TRBJ2-5, with TRBD1 as a possible D gene (5 bases). Trimming took 2 bases from V and 5 from J, leaving 15 bases between them. The germline V gene has CDR1 GTSNPN and CDR2 SVGIG (reference sequence). The CDR3 has 14 residues. The CDR3 sequence is CAWSRGPSEETQYF. CDR3 in DNA: TGTGCCTGGAGTAGGGGCCCTTCCGAGGAGACCCAGTACTTC.

The chain is built from TRBV7-9 and TRBJ2-5; unclear D gene. The V and J ends lost 5 bases and 0 bases respectively, with 13 bases between them. The V gene's germline CDR1 is SEHNR and CDR2 FQNEAQ (reference sequence). The CDR3 contains 15 residues. This CDR3 reads CASSQSGQNQETQYF. The CDR3, as DNA: TGTGCCAGCAGCCAGTCCGGGCAGAACCAAGAGACCCAGTACTTC.

This clonotype was counted between two and nine times. The gene calls are TRBV9 and TRBJ2-7; D perhaps matches TRBD1 (6 bases). Trimming left V 4 bases short and J 0 bases short, with 17 bases between. There are 16 residues in the CDR3. CDR1 and CDR2 from the germline V gene are SGDLS and YYNGEE. The CDR3 sequence: CASSKGWTVSSYEQYF. The CDR3 region has the DNA TGTGCCAGCAGCAAAGGGTGGACAGTCAGCTCCTACGAGCAGTACTTC.

This clonotype was picked up many times. The V and J genes are TRBV30 and TRBJ2-1; 7 nucleotides agree with TRBD2. V trimming: 2 bases; J trimming: 3 bases; junction bases outside the gene matches: 1. This CDR3 region has 13 residues. CDR1 and CDR2 from the germline V gene are GTSNPN and SVGIG (reference sequence). DNA for the CDR3: TGTGCCTGGAGTCTAGCGGACTACAATGAGCAGTTCTTC. Its protein is CAWSLADYNEQFF.

The rearrangement uses TRBV5-1 and TRBJ2-7; 7 bases map to TRBD1. The CDR3 is 13 residues long. Trimming cost V 6 bases and J 6 bases; bases outside gene matches: 9. The germline V gene encodes CDR1 SGHRS and CDR2 YFSETQ. The CDR3 region is CASTGQLKAEQYF. The DNA for the CDR3 is TGCGCCAGCACGGGACAGCTTAAGGCCGAGCAGTACTTC.

This clonotype occurred many times. The chain carries TRBV28 and TRBJ1-4; no definite D call. The CDR3 sequence is 15 residues long. Germline V CDR1 and CDR2: MDHEN, SYDVKM. Trimming stripped 4 bases from V and 7 bases from J, with 16 bases between. The chain's CDR3 is CASSSRTLPGEKLFF. The DNA for the CDR3 is TGTGCCAGCAGTTCACGGACCCTCCCGGGTGAAAAACTGTTTTTT.

This clonotype was seen repeatedly, ten times or more. The genes are TRBV7-9 and TRBJ2-3, with unresolved D. This CDR3 contains 17 residues. V was pared by 7 bases and J by 3 bases, with 23 bases between. Per the germline V gene, CDR1 is SEHNR and CDR2 is FQNEAQ (reference sequence). The CDR3 nucleotides are TGTGCCAGCACGGAAAGTTTAATTGGGGTTGGAACAGATACGCAGTATTTT. Translated, it gives CASTESLIGVGTDTQYF.

The genes are TRBV19 and TRBJ2-1, with 7 positions matching TRBD2. V gave up 5 bases and J gave up 1 base; unmatched junction bases: 11. The CDR3 runs to 17 residues. CDR1 is LNHDA, CDR2 SQIVND, per germline (reference sequence). The CDR3 coding sequence is TGTGCCAGTAGTCCCCTATTTGCGGGAGATTCCTACAATGAGCAGTTCTTC. Protein sequence: CASSPLFAGDSYNEQFF.

This clonotype was observed a few times. This sequence joins TRBV20-1 and TRBJ2-7, with a tentative D call TRBD2 (8 bases). The CDR3 spans 15 residues. CDR1 and CDR2 from the germline V gene are DFQATT and SNEGSKA (reference sequence). With 0 bases removed from V and 7 bases from J, the gap between germline ends came to 19 bases. CDR3 coding DNA: TGCAGTGCTAGAGATTTGGGACTAGTCAGGGGGGAGCAGTACTTC. Amino acids: CSARDLGLVRGEQYF.

This clonotype appeared many times. V and J are TRBV19 and TRBJ2-3; tentative D call: TRBD1 (6 bases). The CDR3 runs to 16 residues. V gave up 7 bases and J gave up 0 bases, with 17 bases separating them. Looked up from germline, CDR1 is LNHDA and CDR2 is SQIVND (reference sequence). CDR3 nucleotide sequence: TGTGCCAGTACCCCACTGGGGGCCAGTAGCACAGATACGCAGTATTTT. Amino acid sequence: CASTPLGASSTDTQYF.